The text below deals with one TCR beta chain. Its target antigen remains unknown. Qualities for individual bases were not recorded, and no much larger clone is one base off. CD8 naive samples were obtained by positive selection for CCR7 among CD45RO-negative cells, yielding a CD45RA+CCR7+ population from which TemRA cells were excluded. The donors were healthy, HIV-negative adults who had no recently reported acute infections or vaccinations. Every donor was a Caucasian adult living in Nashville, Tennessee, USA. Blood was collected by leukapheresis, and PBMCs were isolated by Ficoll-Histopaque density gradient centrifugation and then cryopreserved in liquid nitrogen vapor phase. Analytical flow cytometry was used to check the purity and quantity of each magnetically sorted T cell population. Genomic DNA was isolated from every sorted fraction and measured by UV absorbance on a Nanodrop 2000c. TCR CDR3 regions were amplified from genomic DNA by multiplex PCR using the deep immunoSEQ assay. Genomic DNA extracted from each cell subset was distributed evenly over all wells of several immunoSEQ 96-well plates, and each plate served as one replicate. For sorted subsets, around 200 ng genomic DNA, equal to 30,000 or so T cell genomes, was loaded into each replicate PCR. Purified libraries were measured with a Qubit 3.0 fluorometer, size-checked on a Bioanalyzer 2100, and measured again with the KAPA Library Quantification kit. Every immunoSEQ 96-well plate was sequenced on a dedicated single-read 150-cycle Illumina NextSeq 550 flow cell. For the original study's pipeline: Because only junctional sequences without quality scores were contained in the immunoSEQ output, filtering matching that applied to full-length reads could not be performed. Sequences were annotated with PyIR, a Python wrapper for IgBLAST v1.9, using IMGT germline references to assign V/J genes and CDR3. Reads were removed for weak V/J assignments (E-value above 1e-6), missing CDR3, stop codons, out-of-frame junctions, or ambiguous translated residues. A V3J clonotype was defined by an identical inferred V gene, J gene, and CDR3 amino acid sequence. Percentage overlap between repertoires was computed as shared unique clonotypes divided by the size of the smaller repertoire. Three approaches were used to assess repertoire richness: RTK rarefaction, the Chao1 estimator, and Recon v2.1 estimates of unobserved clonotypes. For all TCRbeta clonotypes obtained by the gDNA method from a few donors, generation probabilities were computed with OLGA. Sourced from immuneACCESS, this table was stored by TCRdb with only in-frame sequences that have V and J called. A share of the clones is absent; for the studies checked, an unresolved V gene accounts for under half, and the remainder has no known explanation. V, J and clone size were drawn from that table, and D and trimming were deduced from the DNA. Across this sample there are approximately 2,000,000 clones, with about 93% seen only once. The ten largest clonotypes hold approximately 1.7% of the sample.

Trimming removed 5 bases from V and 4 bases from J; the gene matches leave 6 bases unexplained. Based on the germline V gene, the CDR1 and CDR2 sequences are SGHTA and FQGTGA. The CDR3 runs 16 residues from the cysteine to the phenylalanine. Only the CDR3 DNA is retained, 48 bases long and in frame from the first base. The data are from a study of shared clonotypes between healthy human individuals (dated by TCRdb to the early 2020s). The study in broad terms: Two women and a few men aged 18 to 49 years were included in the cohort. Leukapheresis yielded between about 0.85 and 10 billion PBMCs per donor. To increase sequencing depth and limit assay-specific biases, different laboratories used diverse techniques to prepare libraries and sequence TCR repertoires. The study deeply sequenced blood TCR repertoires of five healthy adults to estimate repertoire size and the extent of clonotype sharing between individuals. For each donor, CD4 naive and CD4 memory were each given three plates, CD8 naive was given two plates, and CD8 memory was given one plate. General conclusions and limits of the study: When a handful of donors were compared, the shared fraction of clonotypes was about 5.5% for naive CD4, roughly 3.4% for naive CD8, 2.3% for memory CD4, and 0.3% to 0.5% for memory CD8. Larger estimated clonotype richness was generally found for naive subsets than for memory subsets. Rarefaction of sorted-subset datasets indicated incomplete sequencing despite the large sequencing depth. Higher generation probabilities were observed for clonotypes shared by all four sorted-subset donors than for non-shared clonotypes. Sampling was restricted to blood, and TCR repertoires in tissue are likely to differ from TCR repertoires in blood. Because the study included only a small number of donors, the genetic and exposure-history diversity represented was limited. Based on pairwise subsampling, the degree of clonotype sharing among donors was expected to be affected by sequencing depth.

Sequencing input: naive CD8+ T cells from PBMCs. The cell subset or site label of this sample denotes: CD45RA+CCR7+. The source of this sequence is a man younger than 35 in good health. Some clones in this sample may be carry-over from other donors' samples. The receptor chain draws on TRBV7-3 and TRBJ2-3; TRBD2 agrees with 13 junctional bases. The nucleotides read TGTGCCAGCAGCCCGCGGACTAGCGGGAGCCCAGATACGCAGTATTTT. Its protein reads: CASSPRTSGSPDTQYF.